One sample yielded the 22 T cell receptor beta chains listed below, sequenced in a study of blood T cell repertoires in COVID-19. Some clones are missing from TCRdb's copy, which holds only in-frame ones; the method was immunoSEQ multiplex PCR. The data hold roughly 24,000 clones, with under 90% observed a single time. Sample: peripheral blood. These receptors all stem from a human donor in a cohort sampled during active COVID-19.

This chain uses TRBV3-1 (or the pseudogene TRBV3-2) with TRBJ2-1; weak D call: TRBD2 (6 bases). In germline, CDR1 is LGHDT, CDR2 YNNKEL (reference sequence). The ends were cut back, 0 bases at V and 6 bases at J, with 15 bases in the middle. The CDR3 totals 16 residues. The CDR3 bases are TGTGCCAGCAGCCAAGAAATTCCGGGAGCGTTCAATGAGCAGTTCTTC. Its translation: CASSQEIPGAFNEQFF.

V usage is TRBV13 and J usage is TRBJ1-1, with 7 bases lining up with TRBD1. The CDR3 is 15 amino acids. CDR1 and CDR2 (germline): PRHDT, FYEKMQ (reference sequence). After removal of 4 bases from V and 1 base from J, the junction contained 6 bases not matched to a gene. The CDR3 region has the DNA TGTGCCAGCAGCTCCGGGACAGTAGAGAACACTGAAGCTTTCTTT. Amino acids: CASSSGTVENTEAFF.

This clone was observed a single time. Its ends do not fully match the called genes, so a read error is possible. The chain combines TRBV7-8 with TRBJ2-7; D is perhaps TRBD2 (5 bases). CDR3 length: 14 residues. The germline V gene encodes CDR1 SGHVS and CDR2 FQNEAQ. The CDR3 loop reads CASSLEAASSEQYF. The CDR3 DNA sequence: TGTGCCAGCAGCTTGGAAGCGGCCTCCTCCGAGCAGTACTTC.

This clone is a singleton in its sample. The CDR3 DNA follows: TGTGCCAGCAAGTGGACTAGCGGCAACCCCTCAAGCGACAATGAGCAGTTCTTC. Encoded protein: CASKWTSGNPSSDNEQFF. The chain joins TRBV7-2 to TRBJ2-1; 10 bases match TRBD2. V shed 7 bases, J shed 5 bases, and the junction held 17 bases outside the gene matches. Germline V gene data show CDR1 as SGHTA and CDR2 as FQGNSA. The CDR3 is 18 residues long. Complete variable domain (other parts from reference TRBV7-2 and TRBJ2-1): GAGVSQSPSNKVTEKGKDVELRCDPISGHTALYWYRQSLGQGLEFLIYFQGNSAPDKSGLPSDRFSAERTGGSVSTLTIQRTQQEDSAVYLCASKWTSGNPSSDNEQFFGPGTRLTVL.

The chain joins TRBV7-2 to TRBJ1-1; the D gene is possibly TRBD1 (5 bases). V was clipped by 3 bases and J by 1 base, with 9 bases between them. Germline V gene lookup returns CDR1 SGHTA and CDR2 FQGNSA. This CDR3 comprises 14 residues. The CDR3 DNA follows: TGTGCCAGCAGCTTTCAGGGAAAGAACACTGAAGCTTTCTTT. This gives the protein CASSFQGKNTEAFF.

The chain uses TRBV27 and TRBJ2-1, with 11 positions matching TRBD2. The CDR3 extends over 20 amino acids. Germline V lookup: CDR1 MNHEY, CDR2 SMNVEV (reference sequence). Trimming at V came to 4 bases and at J to 1 base, leaving 15 bases not matched to a gene. CDR3 sequence: CASSSAGTSGSLISYNEQFF. CDR3 in DNA: TGTGCCAGCAGTTCAGCCGGGACTAGCGGCTCCTTAATATCCTACAATGAGCAGTTCTTC.

The chain recombines TRBV5-4 with TRBJ2-7; perhaps TRBD2 as D (6 bases). The ends were cut back, 1 base at V and 7 bases at J, with 15 bases in the middle. The CDR3 consists of 14 residues. Germline values: CDR1 SGHNT, CDR2 YYREEE (reference sequence). This CDR3 reads CASSLNAGKGEQYF. In DNA form, the CDR3 reads TGTGCCAGCAGCTTGAACGCGGGAAAGGGGGAGCAGTACTTC. The whole variable domain, remainder taken from reference TRBV5-4 and TRBJ2-7, is ETGVTQSPTHLIKTRGQQVTLRCSSQSGHNTVSWYQQALGQGPQFIFQYYREEENGRGNFPPRFSGLQFPNYSSELNVNALELDDSALYLCASSLNAGKGEQYFGPGTRLTVT.

The CDR3 nucleotides are TGCGCCAGCAGCTTGGCCGGGGTGAGCGGAGAGACCCAGTACTTC. Translation gives CASSLAGVSGETQYF. This chain links TRBV5-1 with TRBJ2-5; possible D gene TRBD2, 5 bases. The germline V gene encodes CDR1 SGHRS and CDR2 YFSETQ. The V gene lost 0 bases and the J gene lost 4 bases, with 13 bases spanning the gap. This CDR3 is 15 amino acids long.

The chain carries TRBV6-6 and TRBJ1-4; maybe TRBD1 (6 bases). Trimming removed 4 bases at V and 0 bases at J, with 12 bases between. The CDR3 spans 16 residues. Per the germline V gene, CDR1 is MNHNY and CDR2 is SVGAGI (reference sequence). As DNA, the CDR3 is TGTGCCAGCAGTTCAGTCAAGGGGGCAACTAATGAAAAACTGTTTTTT. Residues: CASSSVKGATNEKLFF.

The rearrangement joins TRBV5-1 to TRBJ2-3, with 9 bases matching TRBD2. V dropped 4 bases and J dropped 4; count of bases not matched to a gene: 19. In germline, CDR1 is SGHRS, CDR2 YFSETQ. CDR3 length: 19 residues. CDR3 bases: TGCGCCAGCAGCATACTACTAGCGGGTTACCTGGTTCCGTCAGATACGCAGTATTTT. This codes for CASSILLAGYLVPSDTQYF.

This sequence joins TRBV19 and TRBJ1-3; possibly TRBD1 for D (5 bases). The CDR3 is made up of 17 amino acids. Per germline, CDR1 LNHDA and CDR2 SQIVND (reference sequence). V was shortened by 5 bases and J by 0 bases, with 17 bases between the two germline ends. The CDR3 sequence: CASSPARQQSSGNTIYF. The CDR3 bases are TGTGCCAGTAGTCCCGCCCGACAGCAGAGCTCTGGAAACACCATATATTTT.

The genes are TRBV6-1 and TRBJ2-1; the D gene is possibly TRBD2 (7 bases). CDR3 size: 15 residues. CDR1 and CDR2 from the germline V gene are MNHNS and SASEGT. Trimming left V 3 bases short and J 9 bases short, with 18 bases between. This chain's CDR3 is CASSEGAGAGFEQFF. CDR3 sequence (DNA): TGTGCCAGCAGTGAGGGGGCGGGGGCTGGTTTTGAGCAGTTCTTC.

This clone was seen a handful of times. The chain carries TRBV27 and TRBJ2-2; 7 bases map to TRBD1. In germline, CDR1 is MNHEY, CDR2 SMNVEV (reference sequence). The V gene end was trimmed by 5 bases and the J gene end by 4 bases; junction bases not matched to a gene: 7. This CDR3 is built from 15 residues. The CDR3 is CASSLQGQITGELFF. The CDR3 coding sequence is TGTGCCAGCAGTCTCCAGGGACAGATCACCGGGGAGCTGTTTTTT.

The chain has TRBV5-1 and TRBJ2-3; D possibly corresponds to TRBD2 (5 bases). There are 14 residues in the CDR3. CDR1 and CDR2 (germline): SGHRS, YFSETQ. The V and J ends lost 7 bases and 0 bases respectively, with 12 bases between them. The CDR3, as DNA: TGCGCCAGCCGCCCGGCGGGCAGCACAGATACGCAGTATTTT. Protein: CASRPAGSTDTQYF. Supplemented by reference TRBV5-1 and TRBJ2-3, the full variable domain reads KAGVTQTPRYLIKTRGQQVTLSCSPISGHRSVSWYQQTPGQGLQFLFEYFSETQRNKGNFPGRFSGRQFSNSRSEMNVSTLELGDSALYLCASRPAGSTDTQYFGPGTRLTVL.

The rearrangement uses TRBV4-1 and TRBJ1-6; TRBD1 matches at 9 bases. The CDR3 sequence is 18 residues long. Germline V gene data show CDR1 as MGHRA and CDR2 as YSYEKL. V lost 2 bases and J lost 7; bases outside the gene matches: 12. The CDR3 region is CASSQLPQGAVRNSPLHF. The DNA of the CDR3 is TGCGCCAGCAGCCAACTTCCACAGGGGGCGGTCAGGAATTCACCCCTCCACTTT.

As for this clone: A clone one base away is much larger, so this may be a read error. The chain carries TRBV4-3 and TRBJ2-1; TRBD2 aligns across 7 bases. Trimming at V came to 3 bases and at J to 1 base, leaving 0 bases not matched to a gene. The V gene's germline CDR1 is LGHNA and CDR2 YSLEER. This CDR3 comprises 14 residues. The chain's CDR3 is CASSQGGSYNEQFF. Written as DNA, the CDR3 is TGCGCCAGCAGCCAGGGGGGGTCCTACAATGAGCAGTTCTTC.

The V gene is TRBV24-1, the J gene TRBJ2-6; TRBD2 might be the D (5 bases). Trimming removed 4 bases at V and 0 bases at J, with 18 bases between. The CDR3 covers 19 residues. CDR1 and CDR2 (germline): KGHDR, SFDVKD. This CDR3 is CATSEGRLATYSGANVLTF. CDR3 in DNA: TGTGCCACCAGTGAAGGTCGGCTAGCCACCTACTCTGGGGCCAACGTCCTGACTTTC.

The chain uses TRBV6-2 or TRBV6-3 and TRBJ2-5; the match to TRBD2 covers 13 bases. V gave up 5 bases and J gave up 4 bases; unmatched junction bases: 7. Germline loops: CDR1 MNHEY, CDR2 SVGEGT. The CDR3 is 16 amino acids. CDR3 residues: CASSRRLAGGLETQYF. The CDR3 DNA sequence: TGTGCCAGCAGTCGACGACTAGCGGGAGGATTAGAGACCCAGTACTTC.

CDR3 loop: CATSGSSGSGSTDTQYF. In DNA form, the CDR3 reads TGTGCCACCAGCGGATCCTCGGGAAGCGGGTCCACAGATACGCAGTATTTT. This chain joins TRBV24-1 and TRBJ2-3, with a tentative D call TRBD2 (6 bases). Trimming took off 7 bases at V and 2 bases at J, with 21 bases between the two ends. The CDR3 is 17 residues long. The germline CDR1 and CDR2 sequences are KGHDR and SFDVKD.

The V gene is TRBV30, the J gene TRBJ1-4; D is possibly TRBD1 (6 bases). Trimming pared 3 bases from V and 5 bases from J, leaving 13 bases between. Germline CDR1 reads GTSNPN; CDR2 reads SVGIG (reference sequence). CDR3 length: 14 residues. The CDR3 DNA reads as TGTGCCTGGAGAAGGGACACCACAAATGAAAAACTGTTTTTT. This translates into CAWRRDTTNEKLFF.

The rearrangement uses TRBV4-1 and TRBJ1-5; D perhaps matches TRBD1 (6 bases). Deletions cut 1 base from V and 4 bases from J, with 8 bases between. This CDR3 is built from 14 residues. Germline CDR1 and CDR2: MGHRA and YSYEKL. The CDR3 loop reads CASSQVGQNQPQHF. The CDR3 coding sequence is TGCGCCAGCAGCCAAGTGGGACAAAATCAGCCCCAGCATTTT.

The chain carries TRBV10-3 and TRBJ1-1, with 9 bases that match TRBD1. This CDR3 has 14 amino acids. Trimming cost V 6 bases and J 5 bases; bases outside gene matches: 7. Germline V lookup: CDR1 ENHRY, CDR2 SYGVKD. CDR3: CAISTTGGRTEAFF. Here the CDR3 DNA reads TGTGCCATCAGCACGACAGGGGGTCGAACTGAAGCTTTCTTT.